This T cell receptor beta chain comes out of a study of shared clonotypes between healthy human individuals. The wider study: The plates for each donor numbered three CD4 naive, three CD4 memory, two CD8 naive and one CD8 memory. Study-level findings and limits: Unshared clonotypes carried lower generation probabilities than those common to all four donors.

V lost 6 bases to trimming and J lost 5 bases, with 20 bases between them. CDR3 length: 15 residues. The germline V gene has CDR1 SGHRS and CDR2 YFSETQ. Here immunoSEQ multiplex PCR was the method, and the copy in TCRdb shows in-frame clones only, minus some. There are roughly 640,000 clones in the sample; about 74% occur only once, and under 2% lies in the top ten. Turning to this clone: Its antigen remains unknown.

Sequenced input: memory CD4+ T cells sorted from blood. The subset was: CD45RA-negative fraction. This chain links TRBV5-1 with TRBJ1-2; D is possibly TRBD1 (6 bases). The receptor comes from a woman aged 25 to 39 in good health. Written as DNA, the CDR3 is TGCGCCAGCAAACGGGACACCCTTGTGGCTTATGGCTACACCTTC. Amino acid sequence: CASKRDTLVAYGYTF.